A selection of T cell receptor beta chains follows, all from one sample in a study of identical twins. MiXCR, run by TCRdb on the 5' RACE reads, gives a single entry per CDR3 protein. The data show approximately 260,000 distinct CDR3 sequences, roughly an eighth seen once. The sequenced sample consisted of memory (CD45RO+) T cells sorted from blood. The receptors stem from a woman aged 18-29 years in good health. CDR3s include the opening cysteine and the closing phenylalanine or tryptophan. D genes are given only for firm matches. The listing skips clone size in some rows; elsewhere it reads once, few, many or a size class.

D gene,V gene,J gene,clone size,CDR3 protein,CDR3 DNA
.,TRBV20-1,TRBJ1-4,few,CSATRQGFSGNEKLFF,TGCAGTGCTACCAGGCAGGGTTTTTCCGGTAATGAAAAACTGTTTTTT
TRBD1,TRBV13,TRBJ2-1,few,CASSRVPGQVNNEQFF,TGTGCCAGCAGTCGAGTTCCGGGACAGGTCAACAATGAGCAGTTCTTC
.,TRBV9,TRBJ2-2,many,CASSPLRPTGELFF,TGTGCCAGCAGCCCCCTGAGGCCCACCGGGGAGCTGTTTTTT
.,TRBV5-1,TRBJ2-2,few,CASSLGLWQDTGELFF,TGCGCCAGCAGCTTGGGACTGTGGCAAGACACCGGGGAGCTGTTTTTT
.,TRBV25-1,TRBJ2-5,few,CASSDRGPGPAVPETQYF,TGTGCCAGCAGTGATAGAGGCCCGGGCCCAGCGGTTCCAGAGACCCAGTACTTC
.,TRBV20-1,TRBJ2-7,.,CSARKDEQYF,TGCAGTGCTAGGAAGGACGAGCAGTACTTC
.,TRBV5-1,TRBJ2-5,.,CASSFQDGKETQYF,TGCGCCAGCAGCTTTCAGGACGGGAAGGAGACCCAGTACTTC
TRBD2,TRBV20-1,TRBJ2-1,few,CSANRDYSYNEQFF,TGCAGTGCGAACCGGGACTACTCCTACAATGAGCAGTTCTTC
TRBD1,TRBV2,TRBJ1-1,.,CASRGPGQRPEAFF,TGTGCCAGCAGAGGTCCGGGACAGAGGCCTGAAGCTTTCTTT
.,TRBV20-1,TRBJ1-1,many,CSASSGPTEAFF,TGCAGTGCTAGTTCAGGACCCACTGAAGCTTTCTTT
.,TRBV5-4,TRBJ2-7,.,CASSSFTESSYEQYF,TGTGCCAGCAGCTCCTTTACAGAAAGTTCCTACGAGCAGTACTTC
.,TRBV11-2,TRBJ1-4,few,CASSLDSFNEKLFF,TGTGCCAGCAGCTTAGACAGCTTTAATGAAAAACTGTTTTTT
.,TRBV12-3/TRBV12-4,TRBJ1-1,.,CASTNTGTGEAFF,TGTGCCAGCACAAACACAGGGACCGGTGAAGCTTTCTTT
.,TRBV19,TRBJ2-1,few,CASSDSVGNEQFF,TGTGCCAGTAGTGACTCAGTGGGTAATGAGCAGTTCTTC
TRBD2,TRBV7-9,TRBJ2-1,.,CASSLVGTSGNNEQFF,TGTGCCAGCAGCTTAGTTGGGACTAGCGGGAACAATGAGCAGTTCTTC
.,TRBV3-1,TRBJ2-7,.,CASSQLPRGTFIYEQYF,TGTGCCAGCAGCCAACTTCCGAGGGGGACCTTTATCTACGAGCAGTACTTC
.,TRBV29-1,TRBJ1-2,.,CSVGVGRHGYTF,TGCAGCGTAGGTGTGGGGAGGCACGGCTACACCTTC
.,TRBV11-2,TRBJ2-1,many,CASSFVGNEQFF,TGTGCCAGCAGCTTTGTGGGAAATGAGCAGTTCTTC
.,TRBV29-1,TRBJ2-1,few,CSARRPGGGEQFF,TGCAGCGCCCGAAGGCCTGGGGGCGGTGAGCAGTTCTTC
.,TRBV2,TRBJ1-1,.,CASRAQGWATEAFF,TGTGCCAGCAGGGCACAGGGATGGGCCACTGAAGCTTTCTTT
.,TRBV4-2,TRBJ2-1,.,CASSQDLPSPKEQFF,TGTGCCAGCAGCCAAGATCTGCCTAGTCCCAAGGAGCAGTTCTTC
TRBD2,TRBV20-1,TRBJ2-2,.,CSARDKGLGAGELFF,TGCAGTGCTAGAGATAAGGGACTAGGGGCCGGGGAGCTGTTTTTT
TRBD1,TRBV5-1,TRBJ1-2,.,CASSPQGVDGYTF,TGCGCCAGCAGTCCACAGGGGGTCGATGGCTACACCTTC
.,TRBV2,TRBJ2-5,few,CASSDQQGAEETQYF,TGTGCCAGCAGTGATCAGCAGGGCGCGGAAGAGACCCAGTACTTC
TRBD1,TRBV5-4,TRBJ2-6,.,CASSWEMGQASSGANVLTF,TGTGCCAGCAGCTGGGAGATGGGACAGGCCTCCTCTGGGGCCAACGTCCTGACTTTC
.,TRBV3-1,TRBJ2-7,.,CASSQERDGKRNEQYF,TGTGCCAGCAGCCAAGAAAGAGACGGGAAACGGAACGAGCAGTACTTC
.,TRBV6-1,TRBJ1-2,.,CASSLDGPNYGYTF,TGTGCCAGCAGTCTGGACGGGCCCAACTATGGCTACACCTTC
TRBD1,TRBV4-3,TRBJ1-1,many,CASSQHRGRLRTEAFF,TGCGCCAGCAGCCAACACAGGGGGCGACTGAGGACTGAAGCTTTCTTT
.,TRBV29-1,TRBJ1-1,few,CSVNGQNSDGEAFF,TGCAGCGTAAATGGACAGAATTCGGACGGTGAAGCTTTCTTT
.,TRBV18,TRBJ2-1,few,CASSPSPPGTGNEQFF,TGTGCCAGCTCGCCATCTCCCCCCGGGACGGGGAATGAGCAGTTCTTC
TRBD1,TRBV6-1,TRBJ1-1,few,CASTADREAEAFF,TGTGCCAGCACTGCGGACAGGGAGGCTGAAGCTTTCTTT
.,TRBV7-9,TRBJ1-2,few,CASSPGGSVGGYTF,TGTGCCAGCAGTCCGGGAGGCAGCGTTGGGGGCTACACCTTC
.,TRBV20-1,TRBJ2-2,few,CSARVKGPGELFF,TGCAGTGCTAGAGTTAAGGGGCCCGGGGAGCTGTTTTTT
.,TRBV6-2/TRBV6-3,TRBJ2-7,.,CASIYQAGSSYEQYF,TGTGCCAGCATCTATCAAGCAGGGAGCTCCTACGAGCAGTACTTC